The source of this T cell receptor (beta chain) is a study of CD8+ T cells in alopecia areata. On the study more broadly: Tofacitinib ran 6 to 18 months, followed by 6 months off drug. Scalp area affected, as a percentage, set the severity score of treated patients. Broader study findings: Within the top 100, expanded CD8+ clones significantly decreased with tofacitinib, as did scalp clonality. More clonal than normal scalp was lesional scalp, particularly alopecia totalis/universalis.

Treatment meaning: oral pan-JAK inhibitor, 5-10 mg twice daily. The V end lost 7 bases, the J end lost 3 bases, and 15 bases lay between the germline ends. This CDR3 is built from 14 residues. Looked up from germline, CDR1 is SQVTM and CDR2 is ANQGSEA. Sequencing used cDNA as its template, made by extracting RNA and reverse transcribing it. Profiling relied on immunoSEQ multiplex PCR, and the TCRdb table lists in-frame clones only, not all of them. This table holds some 180,000 clones, approximately 49% found once. Points on this clone: As yet, its antigen is unknown.

This TCR was recovered from a human donor with alopecia areata. The specimen was CD8+ T cells sorted from blood, collected at week 52, from a patient treated with tofacitinib. This rearrangement joins TRBV29-1 to TRBJ2-2; the D gene is possibly TRBD1 (5 bases). The CDR3 protein is CSGRADSYTGELFF. The DNA for the CDR3 is TGCAGCGGCCGAGCTGACAGTTACACCGGGGAGCTGTTTTTT.